The 26 T cell receptor beta chains below all came from one sample that was sequenced in a study of T cell responses to AZD1222 COVID-19 vaccine. Profiled with immunoSEQ multiplex PCR; TCRdb holds only in-frame clones, not every one. The sample has about 120,000 clones, roughly nine tenths seen once. Sequenced material: peripheral blood, taken 28 days after the second AZD1222 dose. The source of these receptors is an adult who received the AZD1222 COVID-19 vaccine.

The chain has TRBV7-8 and TRBJ2-7, with D perhaps TRBD1 or TRBD2 (5 bases each). The CDR3 extends over 14 amino acids. The germline V and J ends were trimmed by 5 bases and 7 bases, with 18 bases remaining between them. Germline values: CDR1 SGHVS, CDR2 FQNEAQ. The DNA for the CDR3 is TGTGCCAGCAGCCCCGGGGACGGTATACGAGAGCAGTACTTC. Translated, it gives CASSPGDGIREQYF.

The J gene is TRBJ1-5, the V gene TRBV5-8; no clear D gene. The CDR3 has 13 amino acids. Germline V lookup: CDR1 SGHTS, CDR2 YDEGEE. Deletions cut 1 base from V and 6 bases from J, with 8 bases between. The DNA for the CDR3 is TGTGCCAGCAGCTTGAGTGGGATTCAGCCCCAGCATTTT. This translates into CASSLSGIQPQHF.

CDR3 region: CASSLGQNTGELFF. The CDR3 DNA follows: TGTGCCAGCAGTTTAGGACAGAACACCGGGGAGCTGTTTTTT. The chain is built from TRBV27 and TRBJ2-2, with TRBD1 as a possible D gene (5 bases). This CDR3 is built from 14 residues. Germline values: CDR1 MNHEY, CDR2 SMNVEV (reference sequence). The V and J ends lost 2 bases and 1 base respectively, with 5 bases between them.

V is TRBV29-1 and J is TRBJ2-3; weak D call: TRBD2 (5 bases). Germline CDR1 SQVTM, CDR2 ANQGSEA. V lost 1 base, J lost 4 bases, and 12 bases lay in between. This CDR3 region has 14 residues. The CDR3 sequence is CSVEGGREADTQYF. The CDR3 DNA reads as TGCAGCGTTGAAGGAGGGAGAGAAGCAGATACGCAGTATTTT.

This sequence joins TRBV19 and TRBJ2-7; 7 bases match TRBD2. Germline V gene lookup returns CDR1 LNHDA and CDR2 SQIVND (reference sequence). The CDR3 runs to 15 residues. With 5 bases clipped from V and 2 bases from J, the junction kept 9 bases outside the gene matches. In DNA, the CDR3 is TGTGCCAGTAGTCCCCAGGACGGGGGGACCTACGAGCAGTACTTC. It translates to CASSPQDGGTYEQYF.

The V gene is TRBV28, the J gene TRBJ2-3; 11 nucleotides agree with TRBD2. Unmatched junction bases numbered 4, after V lost 2 bases and J lost 0 bases. Germline CDR1 is MDHEN and CDR2 is SYDVKM. CDR3 length: 17 residues. CDR3 amino acids: CASSLRTSGLSTDTQYF. In nucleotides, the CDR3 is TGTGCCAGCAGTTTAAGGACTAGCGGGCTCAGCACAGATACGCAGTATTTT.

The chain combines TRBV28 with TRBJ1-1; the D gene is possibly TRBD1 (5 bases). Trimming stripped 3 bases from V and 11 bases from J, with 22 bases between. Germline loops: CDR1 MDHEN, CDR2 SYDVKM. The CDR3 covers 15 residues. CDR3 sequence (DNA): TGTGCCAGCAGTTTTTCAGCCCCAGGGTGGAGTACGGCTTTCTTT. This encodes CASSFSAPGWSTAFF.

This clone was observed a few times. This chain connects TRBV28 to TRBJ2-7; a weak D match, TRBD1 (6 bases). Germline lookup yields CDR1 MDHEN and CDR2 SYDVKM. The V and J ends lost 6 bases and 6 bases respectively, with 21 bases between them. The CDR3 has 15 residues. CDR3 sequence reads: CASSSGQIQRGEQYF. CDR3 in DNA: TGTGCCAGCAGCTCGGGACAAATCCAAAGGGGCGAGCAGTACTTC.

The chain links TRBV27 to TRBJ1-2, with 12 bases matching TRBD1. With V trimmed by 7 bases and J by 7 bases, 19 bases remained unmatched. The CDR3 extends over 18 amino acids. Germline CDR1 and CDR2: MNHEY and SMNVEV (reference sequence). The CDR3 region has the DNA TGTGCCAGCACCTCCGCCCGGGACAGGGGGCCGCGGGGGAGTGGCTACACCTTC. Residues: CASTSARDRGPRGSGYTF.

The chain carries TRBV23-1 and TRBJ2-1; TRBD1 or TRBD2 may be the D gene (5 bases each). TRBV23-1 has ORF status, its function being uncertain. This CDR3 is built from 12 residues. V gave up 9 bases and J gave up 5 bases, with 11 bases separating them. The CDR3 loop reads CARARDHNEQFF. The DNA of the CDR3 is TGCGCCAGGGCGAGGGACCACAATGAGCAGTTCTTC.

The J gene is TRBJ1-6, the V gene TRBV5-5; D remains ambiguous. The CDR3 consists of 15 residues. Germline loops: CDR1 SGHKS, CDR2 YYEKEE (reference sequence). Trimming stripped 4 bases from V and 6 bases from J, with 14 bases between. The CDR3 loop is CASSLMGGFNSPLHF. The CDR3, as DNA: TGTGCCAGCAGCCTCATGGGCGGATTTAATTCACCCCTCCACTTT.

The chain recombines TRBV3-1 (or the pseudogene TRBV3-2) with TRBJ2-5; maybe TRBD1 (6 bases). Germline V gene data show CDR1 as LGHDT and CDR2 as YNNKEL (reference sequence). V was cut by 8 bases and J by 6 bases, with 19 bases left in between. The CDR3 covers 14 residues. The CDR3 DNA reads TGTGCCAGCGGAACGACAGGTGGGGCGAAGACCCAGTACTTC. Translated, it gives CASGTTGGAKTQYF.

V gene TRBV7-3 combines with J gene TRBJ2-7; TRBD2 aligns across 10 bases. This CDR3 is 14 amino acids long. Looked up from germline, CDR1 is SGHTA and CDR2 is FQGTGA. V shed 5 bases, J shed 2 bases, and the junction held 3 bases outside the gene matches. CDR3 loop: CASSASGRAYEQYF. The CDR3 DNA reads as TGTGCCAGCAGCGCCAGCGGGAGGGCCTACGAGCAGTACTTC.

The J gene is TRBJ1-1, the V gene TRBV28; D not resolved. The CDR3 has 16 amino acids. V lost 3 bases and J lost 0, with 14 bases in between. Germline V lookup: CDR1 MDHEN, CDR2 SYDVKM. The CDR3 DNA reads TGTGCCAGCAGTTTCTCGGGCCAGGCAGTGAACACTGAAGCTTTCTTT. Encoded protein: CASSFSGQAVNTEAFF. Supplemented by reference TRBV28 and TRBJ1-1, the full variable domain reads DVKVTQSSRYLVKRTGEKVFLECVQDMDHENMFWYRQDPGLGLRLIYFSYDVKMKEKGDIPEGYSVSREKKERFSLILESASTNQTSMYLCASSFSGQAVNTEAFFGQGTRLTVV.

V is TRBV6-5 and J is TRBJ1-4; the D gene is possibly TRBD1 (5 bases). The ends were cut back, 10 bases at V and 3 bases at J, with 18 bases in the middle. The V gene's germline CDR1 is MNHEY and CDR2 SVGAGI. CDR3 size: 15 residues. CDR3 residues: CATARGPVANEKLFF. The CDR3 DNA follows: TGTGCCACCGCGCGGGGCCCCGTGGCTAATGAAAAACTGTTTTTT.

The V and J genes are TRBV23-1 and TRBJ1-1; D remains unclear. TRBV23-1 is an open reading frame whose function is uncertain. The CDR3 contains 14 residues. The V and J ends lost 7 bases and 5 bases respectively, with 17 bases between them. CDR3 sequence reads: CASTPPKCRTEAFF. In DNA, the CDR3 is TGCGCCAGCACCCCCCCTAAATGTAGAACTGAAGCTTTCTTT.

CDR3 in DNA: TGCGCCAGCAGCTTGGACCGCACGGGAGGCTATGGCTACACCTTC. It yields the protein CASSLDRTGGYGYTF. The chain employs TRBV5-1 and TRBJ1-2; D gene ambiguous. The CDR3 is made up of 15 amino acids. CDR1 is SGHRS, CDR2 YFSETQ, per germline. Trimming left V 0 bases short and J 4 bases short, with 13 bases between.

V usage is TRBV2 and J usage is TRBJ2-1; 10 nucleotides align to TRBD2. The CDR3 has 14 residues. V dropped 3 bases and J dropped 6; count of bases not matched to a gene: 2. CDR1 is SNHLY and CDR2 is FYNNEI in the germline V gene. Here the CDR3 reads CASSELAGVNEQFF. CDR3 nucleotide sequence: TGTGCCAGCAGTGAGCTAGCGGGAGTCAATGAGCAGTTCTTC.

This chain uses TRBV10-1 with TRBJ2-5; 8 bases align to TRBD2. The CDR3 sequence is 14 residues long. V shed 6 bases, J shed 6 bases, and the junction held 9 bases outside the gene matches. The germline V gene has CDR1 WNHNN and CDR2 SYGVQD (reference sequence). DNA for the CDR3: TGCGCCAGCAGCCAAGCGGGAGCGGACCAGACCCAGTACTTC. This translates into CASSQAGADQTQYF.

V gene TRBV2 combines with J gene TRBJ1-5, with D possibly being TRBD1 (5 bases). The ends were cut back, 5 bases at V and 1 base at J, with 9 bases in the middle. CDR1 and CDR2 from the germline V gene are SNHLY and FYNNEI. This CDR3 contains 14 residues. The DNA of the CDR3 is TGTGCCAGCAGTTGGGGGGTAAGCAATCAGCCCCAGCATTTT. Translating gives CASSWGVSNQPQHF.

The gene calls are TRBV6-5 and TRBJ2-1, with TRBD1 as a possible D gene (8 bases). V lost 4 bases, J lost 8 bases, and 18 bases lay in between. CDR1 is MNHEY and CDR2 is SVGAGI in the germline V gene. This CDR3 region has 15 residues. CDR3 DNA: TGTGCCAGCAGTTCCGGACAGGGAGGGTCATATGAGCAGTTCTTC. This sequence encodes CASSSGQGGSYEQFF.

The chain uses TRBV18 and TRBJ2-7; no reliable D call. This CDR3 has 14 residues. CDR1 and CDR2 (germline): KGHSH, LQKENI. Trimming shortened V by 2 bases and J by 0 bases, and 8 bases separated the two germline ends. The chain's CDR3 is CASSPGHRSYEQYF. The CDR3 DNA is TGTGCCAGCTCACCAGGGCATCGCTCCTACGAGCAGTACTTC. The full variable domain, rest sourced from reference TRBV18 and TRBJ2-7, is NAGVMQNPRHLVRRRGQEARLRCSPMKGHSHVYWYRQLPEEGLKFMVYLQKENIIDESGMPKERFSAEFPKEGPSILRIQQVVRGDSAAYFCASSPGHRSYEQYFGPGTRLTVT.

In the case of this clone: Its ends do not fully match the called genes, so a read error is possible. This chain connects TRBV7-3 to TRBJ2-5; the D is unclear. The CDR3 extends over 12 amino acids. CDR1 and CDR2 (germline): SGHTA, FQGTGA. The CDR3 protein is CASSFQGSPSHF. The CDR3 DNA is TGTGCCAGCAGCTTTCAAGGGTCTCCTTCCCACTTC.

The chain has TRBV19 and TRBJ2-5; D possibly matches TRBD1 or TRBD2 (6 bases each). Per the germline V gene, CDR1 is LNHDA and CDR2 is SQIVND (reference sequence). Between the trimmed V and J ends, which lost 7 bases and 2 bases, there was a span of 17 bases. The CDR3 is made up of 15 amino acids. Here the CDR3 reads CASTIQGGGQETQYF. In nucleotides, the CDR3 is TGTGCCAGTACCATACAAGGGGGAGGACAAGAGACCCAGTACTTC.

The V call is TRBV27, the J call TRBJ1-3, with D possibly matching TRBD1 (6 bases). This CDR3 has 15 residues. Trimming left V 5 bases short and J 2 bases short, with 13 bases between. CDR1 and CDR2 (germline): MNHEY, SMNVEV (reference sequence). The DNA of the CDR3 is TGTGCCAGCAGTCCATCATGGACAGCTGGAAACACCATATATTTT. As protein: CASSPSWTAGNTIYF.

V and J are TRBV4-2 and TRBJ2-3; 9 nucleotides line up with TRBD2. The CDR3 is made up of 16 amino acids. V was pared by 5 bases and J by 6 bases, with 12 bases of the junction left unmatched. Germline CDR1 LGHNA, CDR2 YNFKEQ. CDR3 in DNA: TGTGCCAGCAGCGAAAGGCGGGAGGGCCTTTTCGATACGCAGTATTTT. It is translated as CASSERREGLFDTQYF.